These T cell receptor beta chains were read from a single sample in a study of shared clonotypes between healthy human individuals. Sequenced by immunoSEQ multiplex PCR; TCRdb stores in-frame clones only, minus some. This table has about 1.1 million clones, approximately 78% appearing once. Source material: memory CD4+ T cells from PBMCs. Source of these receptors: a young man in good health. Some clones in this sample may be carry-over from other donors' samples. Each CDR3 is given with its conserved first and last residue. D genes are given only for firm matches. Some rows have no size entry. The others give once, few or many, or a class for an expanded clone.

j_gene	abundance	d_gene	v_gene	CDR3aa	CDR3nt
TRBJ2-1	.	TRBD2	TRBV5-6	CASSALWRERGNEQFF	TGTGCCAGCAGCGCCCTTTGGCGGGAGCGTGGTAATGAGCAGTTCTTC
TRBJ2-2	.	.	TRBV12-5	CASGPDGTINTGELFF	TGTGCTAGTGGACCCGACGGGACCATTAACACCGGGGAGCTGTTTTTT
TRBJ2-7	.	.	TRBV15	CATSSQAYEQYF	TGTGCCACCAGCAGTCAGGCCTACGAGCAGTACTTC
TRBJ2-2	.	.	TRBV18	CASSPRWGDSAGELFF	TGTGCCAGCTCACCCCGGTGGGGGGATTCCGCCGGGGAGCTGTTTTTT
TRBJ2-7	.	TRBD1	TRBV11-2	CASRAGQDPTAQEQYF	TGTGCCAGCAGGGCAGGACAGGACCCAACCGCTCAGGAGCAGTACTTC
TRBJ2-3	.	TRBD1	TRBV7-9	CASSSWGQQSTDTQYF	TGTGCCAGCAGCTCATGGGGACAGCAAAGCACAGATACGCAGTATTTT
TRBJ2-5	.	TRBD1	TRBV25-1	CASRKGQGDLETQYF	TGTGCCAGCAGGAAGGGACAGGGGGATCTTGAGACCCAGTACTTC
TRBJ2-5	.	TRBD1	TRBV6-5	CASRLGQGSQETQYF	TGTGCCAGCAGGCTAGGACAGGGGAGCCAAGAGACCCAGTACTTC
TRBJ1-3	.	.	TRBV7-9	CASSGGTAVVSSGNTIYF	TGTGCCAGCAGCGGAGGGACCGCGGTGGTGAGCTCTGGAAACACCATATATTTT
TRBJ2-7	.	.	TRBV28	CASSPPGMRQYF	TGTGCCAGCAGTCCCCCAGGGATGAGGCAGTACTTC
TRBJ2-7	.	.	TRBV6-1	CASSVTVYEQYF	TGTGCCAGCAGTGTGACAGTCTACGAGCAGTACTTC
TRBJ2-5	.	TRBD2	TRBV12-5	CASALTLAGQETQYF	TGTGCTAGCGCCCTGACCCTAGCGGGACAAGAGACCCAGTACTTC
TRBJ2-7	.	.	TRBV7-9	CASSVIGYEQYF	TGTGCCAGCAGCGTCATAGGTTACGAGCAGTACTTC
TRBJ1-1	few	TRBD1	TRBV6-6	CASSYSATGENTEAFF	TGTGCCAGCAGTTACTCGGCGACAGGGGAGAACACTGAAGCTTTCTTT
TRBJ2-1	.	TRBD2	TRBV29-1	CSVGALAGERSYNEQFF	TGCAGCGTTGGAGCGCTAGCGGGAGAAAGATCCTACAATGAGCAGTTCTTC
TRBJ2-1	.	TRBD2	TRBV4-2	CASSQEWSGSSNEQFF	TGTGCCAGCAGCCAAGAATGGAGCGGGAGTTCCAATGAGCAGTTCTTC
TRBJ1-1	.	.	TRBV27	CASSLGRNTEAFF	TGTGCCAGCAGTTTAGGACGGAACACTGAAGCTTTCTTT
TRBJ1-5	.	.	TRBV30	CAWSVPTSNQPQHF	TGTGCCTGGAGTGTACCTACCTCCAATCAGCCCCAGCATTTT
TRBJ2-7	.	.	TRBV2	CASTTEVNYEQYF	TGTGCCAGTACGACAGAAGTAAATTACGAGCAGTACTTC
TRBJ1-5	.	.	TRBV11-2	CASSLEGRRNQPQHF	TGTGCCAGCAGCTTAGAGGGCCGCCGCAATCAGCCCCAGCATTTT
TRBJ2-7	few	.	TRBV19	CASSATGDHYEQYF	TGTGCCAGTTCTGCCACCGGGGACCACTACGAGCAGTACTTC
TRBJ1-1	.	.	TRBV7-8	CASSLVNRGAREKNTEAFF	TGTGCCAGCAGCTTAGTGAATCGCGGGGCCAGGGAAAAGAACACTGAAGCTTTCTTT
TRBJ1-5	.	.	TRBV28	CASSSPGGGQPQHF	TGTGCCAGCAGTTCACCTGGCGGGGGCCAGCCCCAGCATTTT
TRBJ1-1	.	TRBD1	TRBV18	CASSQGQGEAFF	TGTGCCAGCTCACAGGGACAGGGGGAAGCTTTCTTT
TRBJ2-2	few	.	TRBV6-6	CASGVGGAGELFF	TGTGCCAGCGGCGTAGGAGGGGCCGGGGAGCTGTTTTTT
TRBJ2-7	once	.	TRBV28	CASSLNRYEQYF	TGTGCCAGCAGTTTAAACAGATACGAGCAGTACTTC
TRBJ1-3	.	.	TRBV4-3	CASSQVTGTGNTIYF	TGCGCCAGCAGCCAAGTAACCGGGACTGGAAACACCATATATTTT
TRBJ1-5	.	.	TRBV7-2	CASSLEDASPQHF	TGTGCCAGCAGCTTAGAAGACGCTTCGCCCCAGCATTTT
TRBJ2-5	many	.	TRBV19	CASRKRGEETQYF	TGTGCCAGTAGAAAAAGGGGGGAAGAGACCCAGTACTTC
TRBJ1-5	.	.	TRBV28	CASSPPGSLEPQHF	TGTGCCAGCAGTCCACCAGGGAGCCTCGAGCCCCAGCATTTT
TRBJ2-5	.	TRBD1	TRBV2	CASRPTGGETQYF	TGTGCCAGCAGGCCCACAGGGGGTGAGACCCAGTACTTC
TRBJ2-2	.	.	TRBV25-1	CASSDRDTYTGELFF	TGTGCCAGCAGTGATCGGGACACCTACACCGGGGAGCTGTTTTTT
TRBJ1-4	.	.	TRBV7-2	CASSLLSGGGEKLFF	TGTGCCAGCAGCTTACTGTCGGGGGGAGGTGAAAAACTGTTTTTT
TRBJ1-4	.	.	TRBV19	CASSIPGRANEKLFF	TGTGCCAGTAGTATCCCGGGACGGGCTAATGAAAAACTGTTTTTT
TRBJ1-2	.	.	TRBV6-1	CASSDMGIYGYTF	TGTGCCAGCAGTGACATGGGGATTTATGGCTACACCTTC
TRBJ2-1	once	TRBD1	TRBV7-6	CASSLATGAYNEQFF	TGTGCCAGCAGCTTAGCAACAGGGGCCTACAATGAGCAGTTCTTC
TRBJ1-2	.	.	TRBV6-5	CASSYDTTNYGYTF	TGTGCCAGCAGTTATGACACCACTAACTATGGCTACACCTTC
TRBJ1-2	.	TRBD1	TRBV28	CASSPTGIGGLNYGYTF	TGTGCCAGCAGTCCGACAGGGATCGGTGGGTTAAACTATGGCTACACCTTC
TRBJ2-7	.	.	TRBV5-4	CASSFNQRYEQYF	TGTGCCAGCAGCTTTAACCAGCGGTACGAGCAGTACTTC
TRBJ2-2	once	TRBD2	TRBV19	CATGTSGTGELFF	TGTGCCACCGGGACTAGCGGGACCGGGGAGCTGTTTTTT
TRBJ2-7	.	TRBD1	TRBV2	CASRGQGYEQYF	TGTGCCAGCAGAGGACAGGGCTACGAGCAGTACTTC
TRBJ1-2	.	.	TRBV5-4	CASSWSAGTRFRGYTF	TGTGCCAGCAGCTGGTCCGCCGGGACCCGCTTTCGGGGCTACACCTTC
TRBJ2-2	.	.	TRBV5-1	CASSLLAGIGELFF	TGCGCCAGCAGCTTGCTCGCCGGGATAGGGGAGCTGTTTTTT
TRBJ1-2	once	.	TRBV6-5	CASGSSIGYTF	TGTGCCAGCGGAAGCAGCATTGGCTACACCTTC
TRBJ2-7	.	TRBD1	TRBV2	CASKGQGAGEQYF	TGTGCCAGCAAGGGACAGGGGGCCGGCGAGCAGTACTTC
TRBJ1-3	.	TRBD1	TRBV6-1	CASSDPRDSRRGNTIYF	TGTGCCAGCAGTGATCCAAGGGACAGTCGACGTGGAAACACCATATATTTT
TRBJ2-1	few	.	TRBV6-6	CASSPAYNEQFF	TGTGCCAGCAGCCCCGCCTACAATGAGCAGTTCTTC
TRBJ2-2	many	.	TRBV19	CASSVNTVNTGELFF	TGTGCCAGTAGTGTCAATACGGTGAACACCGGGGAGCTGTTTTTT